This TCR beta chain came from a study of blood T cell repertoires in COVID-19. Original data processing: Reference gene primer amplification yielded estimated nucleated cell counts. Assay used: immunoSEQ multiplex PCR; TCRdb lists only in-frame clones, some missing. Clone size and V and J calls were adopted from that table, with D and trimming inferred from the DNA. The repertoire holds 100,000 to 150,000 clones, with just under 80% as singletons. The source material was peripheral blood. This receptor was taken from a human donor in a cohort sampled during active COVID-19.

The CDR3 here is CASRPGTRSDNEQFF. In nucleotides, the CDR3 is TGTGCCAGCAGACCCGGGACTAGGTCAGACAATGAGCAGTTCTTC. The chain combines TRBV28 with TRBJ2-1; 8 nucleotides line up with TRBD2. The CDR3 loop spans 15 amino acids. CDR1 and CDR2 (germline): MDHEN, SYDVKM. Trimming cost V 6 bases and J 5 bases; bases outside gene matches: 9. The whole variable domain, filled in from reference TRBV28 and TRBJ2-1, reads DVKVTQSSRYLVKRTGEKVFLECVQDMDHENMFWYRQDPGLGLRLIYFSYDVKMKEKGDIPEGYSVSREKKERFSLILESASTNQTSMYLCASRPGTRSDNEQFFGPGTRLTVL.